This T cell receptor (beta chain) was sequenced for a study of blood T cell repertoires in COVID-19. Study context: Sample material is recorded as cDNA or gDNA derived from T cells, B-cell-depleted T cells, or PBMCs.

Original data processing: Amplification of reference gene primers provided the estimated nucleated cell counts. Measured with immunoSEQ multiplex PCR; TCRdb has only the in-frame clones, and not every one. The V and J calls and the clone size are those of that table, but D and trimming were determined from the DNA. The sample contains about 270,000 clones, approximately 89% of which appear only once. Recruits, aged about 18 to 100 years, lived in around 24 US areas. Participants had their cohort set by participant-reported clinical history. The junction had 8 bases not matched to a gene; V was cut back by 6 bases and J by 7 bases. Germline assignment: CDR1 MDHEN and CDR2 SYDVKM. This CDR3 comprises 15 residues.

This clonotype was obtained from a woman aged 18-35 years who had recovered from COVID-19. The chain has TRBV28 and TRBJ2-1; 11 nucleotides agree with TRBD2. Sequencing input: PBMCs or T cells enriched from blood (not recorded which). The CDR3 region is CASRTSGGPKNEQFF. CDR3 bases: TGTGCCAGCAGAACTAGCGGGGGACCCAAGAATGAGCAGTTCTTC. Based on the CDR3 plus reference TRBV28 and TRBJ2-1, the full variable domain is DVKVTQSSRYLVKRTGEKVFLECVQDMDHENMFWYRQDPGLGLRLIYFSYDVKMKEKGDIPEGYSVSREKKERFSLILESASTNQTSMYLCASRTSGGPKNEQFFGPGTRLTVL.